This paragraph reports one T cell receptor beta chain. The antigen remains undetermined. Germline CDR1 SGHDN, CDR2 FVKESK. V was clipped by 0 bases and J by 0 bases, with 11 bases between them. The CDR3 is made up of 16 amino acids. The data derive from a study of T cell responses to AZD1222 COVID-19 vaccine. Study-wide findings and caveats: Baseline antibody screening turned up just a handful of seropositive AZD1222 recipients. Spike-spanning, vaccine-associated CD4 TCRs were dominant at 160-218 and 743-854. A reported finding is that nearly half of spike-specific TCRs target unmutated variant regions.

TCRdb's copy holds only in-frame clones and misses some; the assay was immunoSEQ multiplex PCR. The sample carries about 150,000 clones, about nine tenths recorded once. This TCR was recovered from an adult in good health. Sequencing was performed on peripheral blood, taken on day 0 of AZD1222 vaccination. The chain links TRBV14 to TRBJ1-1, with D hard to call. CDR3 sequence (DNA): TGTGCCAGCAGCCAAGAGGTCGGATTATTGAACACTGAAGCTTTCTTT. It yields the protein CASSQEVGLLNTEAFF.